The subject of this entry is one T cell receptor (beta chain). Its antigen is unidentified. This entry comes from a study of T cell clonotyping in hematopoietic cell transplantation. The study's findings and limits: Broader posttransplant TCR repertoire diversity was predicted by graft donor and pretransplant recipient Inverse Simpson Index values. After transplant, recipient diversity fell while pathologically expanded clonotypes grew through day 180.

Described time point: recipient sample about 28 days before transplant, after cytoreduction. Samples: about 28 days before transplant, then days 30, 100 and 180 after. Measured with immunoSEQ multiplex PCR; TCRdb has only the in-frame clones, and not every one. The data hold tens of thousands of clones, with 90% to 96% observed a single time. The TCR sequence derives from a woman in her fifties or sixties with acute myeloid leukemia. Some clones in this sample may be carry-over from other donors' samples. The source material was peripheral blood mononuclear cells, sampled before stem cell transplant.

The DNA of the CDR3 is TGTGCCAGCAGTGGGACAGGGACCAGCTACGAGCAGTACTTC. Encoded protein: CASSGTGTSYEQYF. The chain has TRBV2 and TRBJ2-7; TRBD1 agrees at 8 bases. The CDR3 extends over 14 amino acids. Trimming at V came to 4 bases and at J to 3 bases, leaving 5 bases not matched to a gene. CDR1 is SNHLY and CDR2 is FYNNEI in the germline V gene. The entire variable domain, with the rest obtained from reference TRBV2 and TRBJ2-7, is as follows: EPEVTQTPSHQVTQMGQEVILRCVPISNHLYFYWYRQILGQKVEFLVSFYNNEISEKSEIFDDQFSVERPDGSNFTLKIRSTKLEDSAMYFCASSGTGTSYEQYFGPGTRLTVT.